This T cell receptor (beta chain) was captured in a study of blood T cell repertoires in COVID-19. Overall study: Samples representing acute and convalescent COVID-19 were sourced from the United States, Italy and Spain.

TCRdb's table, derived via immunoSEQ multiplex PCR, lists solely in-frame clones and lacks some. The sample has approximately 38,000 clones; 75% to 95% are singletons. The germline V gene encodes CDR1 SGHRS and CDR2 YFSETQ. The CDR3 has 14 amino acids. The V gene end was trimmed by 7 bases and the J gene end by 4 bases; junction bases not matched to a gene: 11. Specimen: peripheral blood. The chain recombines TRBV5-1 with TRBJ2-7; 7 bases match TRBD1. The receptor was derived from an elderly woman with acute or convalescent COVID-19. The CDR3 region is CASAQRTGMYEQYF. The CDR3, as DNA: TGCGCCAGCGCCCAGAGGACAGGAATGTACGAGCAGTACTTC.